This record looks at one T cell receptor (beta chain) sequence and its context. This PCR relied on a set of 60 Vbeta primers and 13 Jbeta primers. Using immunoSEQ multiplex PCR, the repertoire was profiled, and TCRdb retains in-frame clones only, with some absent. This table has about 180,000 clones, 85% appearing once. The CDR3 is made up of 18 amino acids. Germline CDR1 and CDR2: SGHRS and YFSETQ. The junction had 16 bases not matched to a gene; V was cut back by 2 bases and J by 6 bases. The data were obtained in a study of cytomegalovirus exposure and HLA in healthy donors. The sequence was collected from a boy aged 2-15 years in good health and CMV-seronegative. J is TRBJ1-5 and V is TRBV5-1; the match to TRBD1 covers 8 bases. Specimen: PBMCs. CDR3 DNA sequence: TGCGCCAGCAGCTTCTTACCCGTCGGACAGGGTGGTGTTCAGCCCCAGCATTTT. It translates to CASSFLPVGQGGVQPQHF.